Listed below are T cell receptor beta chains from one sample, sequenced in a study of shared clonotypes between healthy human individuals. Some clones are missing from TCRdb's copy, which holds only in-frame ones; the method was immunoSEQ multiplex PCR. The table lists millions of clones, roughly 95% of them singletons. Input material: naive CD4+ T cells sorted from blood. The receptors were sampled from a man aged 18-30 years in good health. Both conserved end residues are trimmed from each CDR3. The order of the fields is V gene, J gene, CDR3 protein.

V: TRBV30; J: TRBJ2-2; CDR3: AWRDPSGRALMDTGELF
V: TRBV25-1; J: TRBJ2-5; CDR3: ASSEYRPGGVETQY
V: TRBV11-3; J: TRBJ2-1; CDR3: ASTPGGGNEQF
V: TRBV6-5; J: TRBJ1-4; CDR3: ASSYSNREKLF
V: TRBV28; J: TRBJ2-7; CDR3: ASSLRTGGNSYEQY
V: TRBV6-1; J: TRBJ2-1; CDR3: ASSGLGTGSYNEQF
V: TRBV7-9; J: TRBJ1-3; CDR3: ASSSPPGTGGNTIY
V: TRBV29-1; J: TRBJ1-2; CDR3: SVAGVGGYT
V: TRBV7-6; J: TRBJ2-3; CDR3: ASSSENTQY
V: TRBV21-1; J: TRBJ2-1; CDR3: ASSKAIEASNEQF
V: TRBV18; J: TRBJ1-2; CDR3: ASSPESWGSYT
V: TRBV6-1; J: TRBJ2-2; CDR3: ASREQGLPTGELF
V: TRBV6-1; J: TRBJ2-7; CDR3: ASSARPQSLEQY
V: TRBV5-1; J: TRBJ2-1; CDR3: ASSFPQGQIYNEQF
V: TRBV5-1; J: TRBJ2-5; CDR3: ASSSGLVIGETQY
V: TRBV30; J: TRBJ2-5; CDR3: AWQRGLETRLAEETQY
V: TRBV10-3; J: TRBJ2-2; CDR3: AIKGRADTGELF
V: TRBV19; J: TRBJ1-1; CDR3: ASSIDRTAANTEAF
V: TRBV10-3; J: TRBJ2-7; CDR3: AISDSSGGVDGEQY
V: TRBV7-9; J: TRBJ2-3; CDR3: ASSLGLAGFTDTQY
V: TRBV19; J: TRBJ1-2; CDR3: ASNDPDQRGYT
V: TRBV19; J: TRBJ1-1; CDR3: ASQRSGEAF
V: TRBV30; J: TRBJ1-5; CDR3: AWSVLGGERQPQH
V: TRBV7-9; J: TRBJ2-7; CDR3: ASSLQGAEQY
V: TRBV10-3; J: TRBJ2-3; CDR3: AIRERDTQY
V: TRBV18; J: TRBJ1-2; CDR3: ASSVIPGVDYGYT
V: TRBV30; J: TRBJ2-7; CDR3: AWLGQGLTYEQY
V: TRBV5-4; J: TRBJ2-7; CDR3: ASSSADRASEQY